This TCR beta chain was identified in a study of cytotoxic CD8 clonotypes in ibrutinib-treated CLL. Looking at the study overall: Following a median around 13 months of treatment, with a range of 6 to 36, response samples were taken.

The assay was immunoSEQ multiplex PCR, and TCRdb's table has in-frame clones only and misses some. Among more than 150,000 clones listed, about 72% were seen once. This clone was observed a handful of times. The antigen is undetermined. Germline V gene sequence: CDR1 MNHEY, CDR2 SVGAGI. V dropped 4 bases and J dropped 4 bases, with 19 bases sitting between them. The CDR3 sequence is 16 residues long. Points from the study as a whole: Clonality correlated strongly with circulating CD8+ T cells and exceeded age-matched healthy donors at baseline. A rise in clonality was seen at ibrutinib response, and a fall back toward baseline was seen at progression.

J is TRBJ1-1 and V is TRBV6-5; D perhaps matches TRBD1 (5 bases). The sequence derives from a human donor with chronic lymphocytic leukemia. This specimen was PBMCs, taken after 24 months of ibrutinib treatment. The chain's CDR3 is CASSFLPGRSTTEAFF. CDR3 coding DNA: TGTGCCAGCAGTTTCTTACCGGGACGCTCGACCACTGAAGCTTTCTTT.